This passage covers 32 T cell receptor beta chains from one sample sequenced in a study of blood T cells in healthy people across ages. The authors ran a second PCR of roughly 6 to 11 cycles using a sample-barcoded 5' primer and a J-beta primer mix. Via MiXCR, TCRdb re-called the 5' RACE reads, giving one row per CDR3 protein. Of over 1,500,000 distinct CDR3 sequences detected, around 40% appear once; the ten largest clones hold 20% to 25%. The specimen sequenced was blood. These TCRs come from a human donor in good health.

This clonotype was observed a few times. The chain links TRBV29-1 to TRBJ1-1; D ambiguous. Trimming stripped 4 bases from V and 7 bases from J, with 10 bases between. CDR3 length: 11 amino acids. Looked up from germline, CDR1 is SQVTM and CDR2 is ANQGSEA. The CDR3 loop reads CSVATAGEAFF. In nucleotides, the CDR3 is TGCAGCGTTGCTACTGCCGGTGAAGCTTTCTTT.

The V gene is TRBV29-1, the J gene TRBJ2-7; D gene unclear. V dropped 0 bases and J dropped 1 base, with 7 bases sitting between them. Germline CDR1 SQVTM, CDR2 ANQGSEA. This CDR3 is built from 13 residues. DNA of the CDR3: TGCAGCGTTGAAGACGGGCTATCCTACGAGCAGTACTTC. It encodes CSVEDGLSYEQYF.

The CDR3 sequence is CASSPTRDRVRRYTF. In DNA, the CDR3 is TGTGCCAGCAGCCCCACGCGGGACAGGGTTCGACGCTACACCTTC. The V gene is TRBV11-2, the J gene TRBJ1-2; 9 nucleotides agree with TRBD1. Germline V gene data show CDR1 as SGHAT and CDR2 as FQNNGV. V was clipped by 5 bases and J by 9 bases; unmatched bases: 13. The CDR3 loop spans 15 amino acids.

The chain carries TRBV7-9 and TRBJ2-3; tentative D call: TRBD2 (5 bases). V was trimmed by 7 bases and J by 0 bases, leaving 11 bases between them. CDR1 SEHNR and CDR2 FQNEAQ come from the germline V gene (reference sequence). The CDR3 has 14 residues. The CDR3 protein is CASTRGSSTDTQYF. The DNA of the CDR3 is TGTGCCAGCACGCGCGGGTCAAGCACAGATACGCAGTATTTT.

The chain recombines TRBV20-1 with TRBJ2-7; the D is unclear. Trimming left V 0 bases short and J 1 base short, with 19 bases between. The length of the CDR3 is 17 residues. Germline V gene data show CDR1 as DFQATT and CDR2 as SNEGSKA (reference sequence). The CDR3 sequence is CSARDPLPLDGSYEQYF. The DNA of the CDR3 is TGCAGTGCTAGAGATCCCCTCCCCCTGGACGGTTCCTACGAGCAGTACTTC.

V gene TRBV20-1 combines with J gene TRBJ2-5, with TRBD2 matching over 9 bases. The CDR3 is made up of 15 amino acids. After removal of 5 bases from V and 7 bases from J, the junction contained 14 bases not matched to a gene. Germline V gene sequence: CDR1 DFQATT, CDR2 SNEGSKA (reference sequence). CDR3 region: CSAHTGLARSGTQYF. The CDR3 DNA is TGCAGTGCTCACACGGGACTAGCCCGGTCGGGGACCCAGTACTTC.

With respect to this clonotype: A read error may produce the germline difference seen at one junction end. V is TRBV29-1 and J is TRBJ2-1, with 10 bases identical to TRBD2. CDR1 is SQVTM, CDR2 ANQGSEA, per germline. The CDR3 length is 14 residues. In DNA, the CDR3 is TGCAGCGTTGAATTTAGCGGGGGGCCCAATGAGCAGGTCTTC. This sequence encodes CSVEFSGGPNEQVF.

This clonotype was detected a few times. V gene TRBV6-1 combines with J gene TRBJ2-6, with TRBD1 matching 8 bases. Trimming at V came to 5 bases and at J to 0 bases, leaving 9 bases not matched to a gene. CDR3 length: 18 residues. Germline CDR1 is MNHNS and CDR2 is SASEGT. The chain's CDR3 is CASSHRGTGSSGANVLTF. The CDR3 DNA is TGTGCCAGCAGTCATAGGGGGACAGGTAGCTCTGGGGCCAACGTCCTGACTTTC.

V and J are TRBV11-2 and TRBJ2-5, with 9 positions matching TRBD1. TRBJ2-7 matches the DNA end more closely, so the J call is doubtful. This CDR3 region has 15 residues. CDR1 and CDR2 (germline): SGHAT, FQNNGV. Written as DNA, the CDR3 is TGTGCCAGCAGCTTGGCCGGGACAGGGTGCCACGAGCAGTACTTC. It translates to CASSLAGTGCHEQYF.

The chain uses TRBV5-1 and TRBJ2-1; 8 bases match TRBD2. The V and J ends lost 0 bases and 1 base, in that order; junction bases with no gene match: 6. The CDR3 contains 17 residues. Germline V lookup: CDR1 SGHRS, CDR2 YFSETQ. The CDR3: CASSLVTGGGSYNEQFF. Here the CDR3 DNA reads TGCGCCAGCAGCTTGGTGACCGGGGGGGGTTCCTACAATGAGCAGTTCTTC.

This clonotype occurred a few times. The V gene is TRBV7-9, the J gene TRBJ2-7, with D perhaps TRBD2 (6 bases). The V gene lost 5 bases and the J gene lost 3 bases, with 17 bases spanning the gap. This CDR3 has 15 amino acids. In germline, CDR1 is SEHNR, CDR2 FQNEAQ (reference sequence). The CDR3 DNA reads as TGTGCCAGCAGCCCCACTGGAGGGGTGGGCTACGAGCAGTACTTC. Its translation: CASSPTGGVGYEQYF.

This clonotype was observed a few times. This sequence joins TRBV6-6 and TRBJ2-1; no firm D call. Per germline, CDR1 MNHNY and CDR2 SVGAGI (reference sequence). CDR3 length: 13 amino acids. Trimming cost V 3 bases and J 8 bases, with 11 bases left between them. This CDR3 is CASSYARRDEQFF. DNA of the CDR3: TGTGCCAGCAGTTATGCCCGACGGGATGAGCAGTTCTTC.

For the CDR3, the DNA is TGCAGTGCTAGTCCCCCATGGGGACAGCAGGACAATGAGCAGTTCTTC. This encodes CSASPPWGQQDNEQFF. The chain couples TRBV20-1 to TRBJ2-1; TRBD1 agrees at 7 bases. The CDR3 spans 16 residues. V gave up 3 bases and J gave up 5 bases; unmatched junction bases: 13. The V gene's germline CDR1 is DFQATT and CDR2 SNEGSKA (reference sequence).

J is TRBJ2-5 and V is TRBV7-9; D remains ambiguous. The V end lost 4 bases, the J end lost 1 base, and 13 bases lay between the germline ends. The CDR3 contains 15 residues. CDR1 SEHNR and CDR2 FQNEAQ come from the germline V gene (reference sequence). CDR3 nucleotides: TGTGCCAGCAGCTCGAATAGACGTACCCAAGAGACCCAGTACTTC. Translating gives CASSSNRRTQETQYF.

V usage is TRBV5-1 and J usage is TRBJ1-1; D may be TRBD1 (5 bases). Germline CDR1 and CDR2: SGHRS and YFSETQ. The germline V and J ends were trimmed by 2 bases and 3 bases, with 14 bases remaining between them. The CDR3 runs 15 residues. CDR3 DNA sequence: TGCGCCAGCAGCTTATCGGTCTTAGGGGACACTGAAGCTTTCTTT. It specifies CASSLSVLGDTEAFF.

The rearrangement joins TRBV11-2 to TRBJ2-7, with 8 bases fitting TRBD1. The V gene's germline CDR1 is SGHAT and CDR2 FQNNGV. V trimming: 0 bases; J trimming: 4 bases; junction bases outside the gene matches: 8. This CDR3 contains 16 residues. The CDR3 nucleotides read TGTGCCAGCAGCTTAGATCGGACAGGGTGGTATTACGAGCAGTACTTC. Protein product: CASSLDRTGWYYEQYF. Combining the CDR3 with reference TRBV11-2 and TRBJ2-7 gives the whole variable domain EAGVAQSPRYKIIEKRQSVAFWCNPISGHATLYWYQQILGQGPKLLIQFQNNGVVDDSQLPKDRFSAERLKGVDSTLKIQPAKLEDSAVYLCASSLDRTGWYYEQYFGPGTRLTVT.

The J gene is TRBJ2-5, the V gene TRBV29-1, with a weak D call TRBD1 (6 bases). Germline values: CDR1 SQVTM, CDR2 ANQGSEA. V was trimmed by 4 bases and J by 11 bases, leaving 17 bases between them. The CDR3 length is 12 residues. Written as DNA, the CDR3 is TGCAGCGTTGGGGTAGGGGGAAGGGAGCAGTACTTC. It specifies CSVGVGGREQYF.

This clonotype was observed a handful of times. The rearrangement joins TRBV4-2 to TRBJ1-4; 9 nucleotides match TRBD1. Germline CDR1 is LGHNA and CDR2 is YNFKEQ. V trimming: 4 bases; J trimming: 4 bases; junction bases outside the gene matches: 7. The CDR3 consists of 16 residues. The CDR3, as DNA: TGTGCCAGCAGCCCCCTGGGGGGACAGGGTAATGAAAAACTGTTTTTT. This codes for CASSPLGGQGNEKLFF.

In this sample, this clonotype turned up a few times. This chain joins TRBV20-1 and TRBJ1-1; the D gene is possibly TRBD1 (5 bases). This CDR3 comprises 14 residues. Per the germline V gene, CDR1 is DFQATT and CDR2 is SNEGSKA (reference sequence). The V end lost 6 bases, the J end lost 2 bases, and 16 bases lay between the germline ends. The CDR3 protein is CSAGYRRTNTEAFF. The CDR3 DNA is TGCAGTGCCGGTTACAGGCGAACCAACACTGAAGCTTTCTTT.

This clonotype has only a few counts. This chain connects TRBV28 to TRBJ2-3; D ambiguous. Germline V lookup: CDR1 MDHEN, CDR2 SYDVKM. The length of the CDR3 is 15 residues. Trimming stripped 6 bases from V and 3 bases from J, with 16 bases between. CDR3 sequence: CASSPGRRWTDTQYF. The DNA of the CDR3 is TGTGCCAGCAGCCCCGGGCGGCGGTGGACAGATACGCAGTATTTT.

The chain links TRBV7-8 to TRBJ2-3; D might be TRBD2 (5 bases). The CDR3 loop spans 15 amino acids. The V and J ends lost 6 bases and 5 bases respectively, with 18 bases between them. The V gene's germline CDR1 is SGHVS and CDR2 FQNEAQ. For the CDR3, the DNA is TGTGCCAGCAGATCAAGGAGGACGGGGATAGATACGCAGTATTTT. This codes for CASRSRRTGIDTQYF.

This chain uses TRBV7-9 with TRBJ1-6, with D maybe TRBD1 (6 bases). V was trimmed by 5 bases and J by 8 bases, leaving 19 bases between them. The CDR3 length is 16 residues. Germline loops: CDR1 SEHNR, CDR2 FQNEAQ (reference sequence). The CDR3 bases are TGTGCCAGCAGCCATCCCAGGGGAGGGGAGGATTCACCCCTCCACTTT. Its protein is CASSHPRGGEDSPLHF. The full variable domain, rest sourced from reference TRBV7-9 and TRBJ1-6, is DTGVSQNPRHKITKRGQNVTFRCDPISEHNRLYWYRQTLGQGPEFLTYFQNEAQLEKSRLLSDRFSAERPKGSFSTLEIQRTEQGDSAMYLCASSHPRGGEDSPLHFGNGTRLTVT.

The chain's CDR3 is CASKGGYPTGYGYTF. In DNA form, the CDR3 reads TGTGCCAGCAAAGGAGGGTACCCAACGGGATATGGCTACACCTTC. The chain recombines TRBV7-9 with TRBJ1-2; unclear D gene. Trimming shortened V by 7 bases and J by 5 bases, and 20 bases separated the two germline ends. This CDR3 has 15 amino acids. The germline V gene encodes CDR1 SEHNR and CDR2 FQNEAQ (reference sequence). The full variable domain, in which reference TRBV7-9 and TRBJ1-2 provide the parts outside the CDR3, is DTGVSQNPRHKITKRGQNVTFRCDPISEHNRLYWYRQTLGQGPEFLTYFQNEAQLEKSRLLSDRFSAERPKGSFSTLEIQRTEQGDSAMYLCASKGGYPTGYGYTFGSGTRLTVV.

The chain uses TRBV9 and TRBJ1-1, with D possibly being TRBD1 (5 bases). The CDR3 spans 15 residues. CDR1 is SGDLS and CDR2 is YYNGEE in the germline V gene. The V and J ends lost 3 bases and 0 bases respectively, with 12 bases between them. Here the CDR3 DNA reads TGTGCCAGCAGCGCTTTGCAGGGCATGAACACTGAAGCTTTCTTT. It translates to CASSALQGMNTEAFF.

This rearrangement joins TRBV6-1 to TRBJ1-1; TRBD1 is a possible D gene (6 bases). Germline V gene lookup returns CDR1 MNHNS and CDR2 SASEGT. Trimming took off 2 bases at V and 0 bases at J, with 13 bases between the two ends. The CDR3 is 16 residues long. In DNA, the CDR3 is TGTGCCAGCAGTGAATACGGCAGGGGAATGAACACTGAAGCTTTCTTT. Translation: CASSEYGRGMNTEAFF.

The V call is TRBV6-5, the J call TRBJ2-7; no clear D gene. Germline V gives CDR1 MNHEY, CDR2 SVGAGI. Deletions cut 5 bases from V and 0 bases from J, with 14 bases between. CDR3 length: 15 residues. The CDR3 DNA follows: TGTGCCAGCAGTCGCCTCACAGTGAGCTCCTACGAGCAGTACTTC. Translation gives CASSRLTVSSYEQYF.

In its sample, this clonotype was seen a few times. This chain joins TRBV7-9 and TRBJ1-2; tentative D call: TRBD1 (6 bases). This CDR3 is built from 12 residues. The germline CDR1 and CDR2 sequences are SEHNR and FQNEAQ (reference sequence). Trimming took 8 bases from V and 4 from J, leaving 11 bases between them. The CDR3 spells CASEGGGYGYTF. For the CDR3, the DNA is TGTGCCAGCGAGGGGGGCGGCTATGGCTACACCTTC.

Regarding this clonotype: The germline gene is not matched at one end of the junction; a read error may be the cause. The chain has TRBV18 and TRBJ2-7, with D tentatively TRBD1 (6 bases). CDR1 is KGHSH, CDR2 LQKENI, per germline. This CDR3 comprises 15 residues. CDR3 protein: CAGSPPGALSYEQYF. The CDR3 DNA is TGTGCCGGCTCACCACCAGGGGCGCTATCCTACGAGCAGTACTTC.

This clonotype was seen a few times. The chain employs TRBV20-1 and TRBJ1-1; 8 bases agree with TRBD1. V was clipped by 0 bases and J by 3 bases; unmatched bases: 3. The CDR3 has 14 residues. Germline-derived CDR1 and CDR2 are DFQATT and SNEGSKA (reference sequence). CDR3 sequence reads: CSARDDRGDTEAFF. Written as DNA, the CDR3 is TGCAGTGCTAGAGATGACAGGGGAGACACTGAAGCTTTCTTT.

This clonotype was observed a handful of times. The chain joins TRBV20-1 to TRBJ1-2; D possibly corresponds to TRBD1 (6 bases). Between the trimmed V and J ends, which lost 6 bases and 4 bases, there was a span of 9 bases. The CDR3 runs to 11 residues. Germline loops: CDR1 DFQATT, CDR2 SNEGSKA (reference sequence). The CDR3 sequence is CSAGQFYGYTF. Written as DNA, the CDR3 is TGCAGTGCAGGACAGTTCTATGGCTACACCTTC.

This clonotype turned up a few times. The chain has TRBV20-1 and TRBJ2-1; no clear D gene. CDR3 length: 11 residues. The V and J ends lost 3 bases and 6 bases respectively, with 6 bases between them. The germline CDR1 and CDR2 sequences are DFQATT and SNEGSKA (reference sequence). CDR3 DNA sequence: TGCAGTGCTAGTGAGCTCAATGAGCAGTTCTTC. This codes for CSASELNEQFF.

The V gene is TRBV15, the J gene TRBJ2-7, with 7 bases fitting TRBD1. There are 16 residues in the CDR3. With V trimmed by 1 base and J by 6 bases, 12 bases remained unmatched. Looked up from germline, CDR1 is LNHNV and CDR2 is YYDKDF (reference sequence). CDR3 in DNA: TGTGCCACCAGCAGAGGCAGACAGGGCCTTTACCTCGAGCAGTACTTC. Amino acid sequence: CATSRGRQGLYLEQYF.